This TCR beta chain emerged from a study of beta chain features in type 1 diabetes. General observations from the study: Relative to healthy donors, patients appeared to have naive, central memory and Treg TCRB repertoires that were more similar. Across all four CD4+ subsets, people with type 1 diabetes showed modestly shorter TCRB CDR3s. PCR might show a preference for shorter templates, equally across patients and controls.

Trimming left V 5 bases short and J 1 base short, with 2 bases between. CDR3 length: 11 residues. Per germline, CDR1 DFQATT and CDR2 SNEGSKA (reference sequence). Of the isolated RNA, all was reverse transcribed, and so the sequenced material was expressed TCRB transcripts. Mean read depth for naive, central memory and regulatory T cell samples was several million reads. TCRdb keeps only in-frame clones here, not all; method: immunoSEQ multiplex PCR. The sample consists of 150,000 to 200,000 clones, approximately 62% of them appearing once. On this clone: Antigen unknown. Other DNA variants within this sample encode the same CDR3.

Via CD45RO/CCR7/CD25/CD127/CD95/CD27, cells of the CD4+ naive, central memory, regulatory and stem cell-like memory subsets were sorted. This TCR was recovered from a man aged 25 to 40 with type 1 diabetes. J is TRBJ2-2 and V is TRBV20-1; D is unclear. The specimen was naive CD4+ T cells from blood. The CDR3 here is CSARNTGELFF. The CDR3 DNA sequence: TGCAGTGCTCGGAACACCGGGGAGCTGTTTTTT.